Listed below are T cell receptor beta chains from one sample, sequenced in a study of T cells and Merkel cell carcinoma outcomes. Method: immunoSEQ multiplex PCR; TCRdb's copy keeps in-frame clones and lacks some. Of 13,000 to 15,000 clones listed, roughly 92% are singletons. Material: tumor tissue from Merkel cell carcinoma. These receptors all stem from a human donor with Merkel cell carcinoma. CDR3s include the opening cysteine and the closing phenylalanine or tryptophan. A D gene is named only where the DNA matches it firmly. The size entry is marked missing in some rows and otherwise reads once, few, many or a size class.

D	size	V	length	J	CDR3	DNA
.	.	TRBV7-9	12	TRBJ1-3	CASSIQGHTIYF	TGTGCCAGCAGCATTCAGGGGCACACCATATATTTT
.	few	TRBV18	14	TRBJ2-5	CASSQAQGTETQYF	TGTGCCAGCTCCCAGGCACAGGGAACGGAGACCCAGTACTTC
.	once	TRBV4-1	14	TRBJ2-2	CASSQDQGTGELFF	TGCGCCAGCAGCCAAGATCAAGGGACCGGGGAGCTGTTTTTT
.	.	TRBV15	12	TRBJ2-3	CATSRFADTQYF	TGTGCCACCAGCAGATTTGCCGATACGCAGTATTTT
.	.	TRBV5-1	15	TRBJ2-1	CASSVGLSSYNEQFF	TGCGCCAGCAGCGTTGGACTGAGCTCCTACAATGAGCAGTTCTTC
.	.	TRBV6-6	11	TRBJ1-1	CASSYDTEAFF	TGTGCCAGCAGTTACGACACTGAAGCTTTCTTT
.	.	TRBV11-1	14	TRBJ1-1	CASSLGHVNTEAFF	TGTGCCAGCAGCCTGGGACACGTGAACACTGAAGCTTTCTTT
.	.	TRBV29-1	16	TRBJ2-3	CSVPRDPGGGTDTQYF	TGCAGCGTCCCCCGGGACCCCGGAGGGGGCACAGATACGCAGTATTTT
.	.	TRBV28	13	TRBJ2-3	CASSTGSTDTQYF	TGTGCCAGCAGTACTGGCTCAACAGATACGCAGTATTTT
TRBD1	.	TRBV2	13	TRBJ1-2	CASRQGGMGGYTF	TGTGCCAGCCGACAGGGAGGAATGGGTGGCTACACCTTC
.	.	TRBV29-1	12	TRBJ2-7	CSVKTHFGEQYF	TGCAGCGTCAAAACCCATTTTGGGGAGCAGTACTTC
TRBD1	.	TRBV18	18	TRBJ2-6	CASSPLATGSTGTNVLTF	TGTGCCAGCTCACCACTCGCGACAGGGTCTACTGGGACCAACGTCCTGACTTTC
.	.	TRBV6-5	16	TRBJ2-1	CASSYQSWQSYNEQFF	TGTGCCAGCAGTTACCAATCCTGGCAGTCCTACAATGAGCAGTTCTTC
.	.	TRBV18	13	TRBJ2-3	CTSSPPTTDTQYF	TGTACCAGCTCACCCCCCACGACAGATACGCAGTATTTT